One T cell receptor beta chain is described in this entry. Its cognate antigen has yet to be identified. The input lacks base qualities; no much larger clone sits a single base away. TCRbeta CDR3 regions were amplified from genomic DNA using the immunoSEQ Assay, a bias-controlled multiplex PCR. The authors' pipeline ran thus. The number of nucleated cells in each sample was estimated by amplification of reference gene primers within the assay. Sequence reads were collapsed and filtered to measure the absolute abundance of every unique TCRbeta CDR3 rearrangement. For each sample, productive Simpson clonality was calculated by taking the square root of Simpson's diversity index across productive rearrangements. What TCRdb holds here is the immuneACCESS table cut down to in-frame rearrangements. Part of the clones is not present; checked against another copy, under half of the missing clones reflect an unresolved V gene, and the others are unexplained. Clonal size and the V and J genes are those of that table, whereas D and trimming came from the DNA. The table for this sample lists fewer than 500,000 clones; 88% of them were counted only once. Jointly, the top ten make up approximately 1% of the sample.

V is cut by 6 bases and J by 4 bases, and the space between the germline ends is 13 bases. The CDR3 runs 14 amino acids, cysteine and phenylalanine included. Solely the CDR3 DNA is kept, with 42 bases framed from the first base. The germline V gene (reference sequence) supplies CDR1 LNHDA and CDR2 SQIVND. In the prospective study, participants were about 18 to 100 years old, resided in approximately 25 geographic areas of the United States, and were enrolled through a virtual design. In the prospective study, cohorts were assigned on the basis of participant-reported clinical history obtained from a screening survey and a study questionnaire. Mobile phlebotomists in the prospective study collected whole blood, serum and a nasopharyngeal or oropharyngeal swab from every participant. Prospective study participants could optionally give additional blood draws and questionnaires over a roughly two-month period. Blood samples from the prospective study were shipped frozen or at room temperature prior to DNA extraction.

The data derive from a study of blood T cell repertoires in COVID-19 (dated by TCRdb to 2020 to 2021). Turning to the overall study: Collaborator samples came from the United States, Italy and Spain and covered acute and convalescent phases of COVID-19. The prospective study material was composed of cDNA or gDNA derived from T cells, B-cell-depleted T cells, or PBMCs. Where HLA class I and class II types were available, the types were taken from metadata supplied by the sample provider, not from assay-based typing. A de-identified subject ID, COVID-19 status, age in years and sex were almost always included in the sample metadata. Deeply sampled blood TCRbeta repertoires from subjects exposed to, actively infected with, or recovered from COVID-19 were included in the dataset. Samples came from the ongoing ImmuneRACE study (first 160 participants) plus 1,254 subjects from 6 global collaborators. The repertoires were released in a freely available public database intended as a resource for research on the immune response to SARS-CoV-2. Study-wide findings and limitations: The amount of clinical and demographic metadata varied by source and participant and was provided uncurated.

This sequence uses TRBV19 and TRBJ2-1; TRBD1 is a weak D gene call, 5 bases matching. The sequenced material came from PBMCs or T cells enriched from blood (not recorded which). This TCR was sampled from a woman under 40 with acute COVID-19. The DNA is TGTGCCAGTAGATCTGTAGGGGTTTACAATGAGCAGTTCTTC. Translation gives CASRSVGVYNEQFF.